These 31 T cell receptor beta chains came from one sample sequenced in a study of beta chain features in type 1 diabetes. Sequenced material consisted of expressed TCRB transcripts (all of the isolated RNA was reverse transcribed). The method was immunoSEQ multiplex PCR; TCRdb's version includes in-frame clones alone and lacks a portion of them. The table records 310,000 or so clones, 11% of them present only once. The sample comprised naive CD4+ T cells from blood. The origin of the receptors is a woman aged 25 to 39 in good health.

The rearrangement uses TRBV27 and TRBJ2-1; TRBD2 agrees at 10 bases. The CDR3 is 15 amino acids. V was clipped by 1 base and J by 7 bases; unmatched bases: 4. Germline V lookup: CDR1 MNHEY, CDR2 SMNVEV (reference sequence). CDR3 bases: TGTGCCAGCAGTTTATTTCAAGCGGGAGGGAATGAGCAGTTCTTC. This gives the protein CASSLFQAGGNEQFF.

This clone was seen a few times. The chain uses TRBV19 and TRBJ2-1; 8 bases align to TRBD2. This CDR3 is built from 15 residues. Germline CDR1 and CDR2: LNHDA and SQIVND (reference sequence). V shed 4 bases and J 1 base; nucleotides not matched to a gene: 3. The CDR3 spells CASSRAGESYNEQFF. The CDR3 bases are TGTGCCAGTAGTAGAGCGGGAGAATCCTACAATGAGCAGTTCTTC. The variable domain in full, with the rest retrieved from reference TRBV19 and TRBJ2-1, is DGGITQSPKYLFRKEGQNVTLSCEQNLNHDAMYWYRQDPGQGLRLIYYSQIVNDFQKGDIAEGYSVSREKKESFPLTVTSAQKNPTAFYLCASSRAGESYNEQFFGPGTRLTVL.

J is TRBJ2-2 and V is TRBV19; D remains ambiguous. The V end lost 6 bases, the J end lost 3 bases, and 8 bases lay between the germline ends. Germline V lookup: CDR1 LNHDA, CDR2 SQIVND (reference sequence). The CDR3 loop spans 13 amino acids. The CDR3 loop reads CASSPPDTGELFF. The DNA of the CDR3 is TGTGCCAGTAGCCCCCCCGACACCGGGGAGCTGTTTTTT.

This chain links TRBV9 with TRBJ1-1; 7 bases agree with TRBD1. The CDR3 has 14 residues. Unmatched junction bases numbered 4, after V lost 0 bases and J lost 5 bases. Looked up from germline, CDR1 is SGDLS and CDR2 is YYNGEE. This CDR3 reads CASSVDRGETEAFF. DNA of the CDR3: TGTGCCAGCAGCGTAGACAGGGGAGAGACTGAAGCTTTCTTT.

The chain combines TRBV7-3 with TRBJ2-5, with 12 bases lining up with TRBD2. This CDR3 has 16 residues. From germline, CDR1 is SGHTA and CDR2 FQGTGA. V was clipped by 5 bases and J by 5 bases; unmatched bases: 9. The CDR3 loop is CASSPRTSGMGETQYF. The CDR3 nucleotides are TGTGCCAGCAGCCCTAGGACTAGCGGGATGGGTGAGACCCAGTACTTC.

V is TRBV6-6 and J is TRBJ2-1; D remains ambiguous. Germline CDR1 MNHNY, CDR2 SVGAGI (reference sequence). This CDR3 contains 14 residues. V lost 0 bases to trimming and J lost 5 bases, with 8 bases between them. The CDR3: CASSYSVADNEQFF. The CDR3 DNA reads TGTGCCAGCAGTTACTCTGTGGCAGACAATGAGCAGTTCTTC.

In its sample, this clone was seen many times. This chain's CDR3 is CASSLVGRPQHF. DNA for the CDR3: TGTGCCAGCAGCTTAGTGGGCAGACCCCAGCATTTT. The chain joins TRBV7-9 to TRBJ1-5, with D hard to call. Per germline, CDR1 SEHNR and CDR2 FQNEAQ (reference sequence). The CDR3 is 12 amino acids. Trimming pared 1 base from V and 10 bases from J, leaving 8 bases between.

The chain carries TRBV5-8 and TRBJ1-2, with D uncertain. Germline V gives CDR1 SGHTS, CDR2 YDEGEE. The ends were cut back, 2 bases at V and 1 base at J, with 9 bases in the middle. The CDR3 sequence is 14 residues long. This CDR3 is CASSFGRVNYGYTF. The CDR3 nucleotides read TGTGCCAGCAGCTTCGGCCGGGTTAACTATGGCTACACCTTC. Full variable domain (remainder filled in from reference TRBV5-8 and TRBJ1-2): EAGVTQSPTHLIKTRGQQATLRCSPISGHTSVYWYQQALGLGLQFLLWYDEGEERNRGNFPPRFSGRQFPNYSSELNVNALELEDSALYLCASSFGRVNYGYTFGSGTRLTVV.

The chain joins TRBV5-1 to TRBJ1-1; 8 bases align to TRBD1. The CDR3 totals 16 residues. With 4 bases clipped from V and 0 bases from J, the junction kept 8 bases outside the gene matches. CDR1 and CDR2 from the germline V gene are SGHRS and YFSETQ. The CDR3 sequence is CASSPGQGPLNTEAFF. The DNA of the CDR3 is TGCGCCAGCAGCCCTGGACAGGGACCCCTGAACACTGAAGCTTTCTTT. Together with reference TRBV5-1 and TRBJ1-1, the CDR3 gives the full variable domain: KAGVTQTPRYLIKTRGQQVTLSCSPISGHRSVSWYQQTPGQGLQFLFEYFSETQRNKGNFPGRFSGRQFSNSRSEMNVSTLELGDSALYLCASSPGQGPLNTEAFFGQGTRLTVV.

In its sample, this clone was seen a few times. The chain has TRBV5-6 and TRBJ2-4, with D perhaps matching TRBD1 (5 bases). Per germline, CDR1 SGHDT and CDR2 YYEEEE. V was shortened by 4 bases and J by 5 bases, with 13 bases between the two germline ends. This CDR3 region has 14 residues. CDR3 in amino acids: CASSGRGRQNIQYF. DNA of the CDR3: TGTGCCAGCAGCGGTAGGGGTCGACAAAACATTCAGTACTTC.

Only a few counts were recorded for this clone. The V and J genes are TRBV25-1 and TRBJ2-6; 7 nucleotides align to TRBD2. Trimming removed 8 bases from V and 0 bases from J; junction bases left unmatched: 7. Germline V gene lookup returns CDR1 MGHDK and CDR2 SYGVNS. The CDR3 runs 16 residues. In DNA, the CDR3 is TGTGCCAGCCGAGGGGAGGGAAGCTCTGGGGCCAACGTCCTGACTTTC. It encodes CASRGEGSSGANVLTF.

There are a few counts of this clone. Additional DNA sequences in this sample encode the identical CDR3. The V gene is TRBV28, the J gene TRBJ2-7, with 10 bases lining up with TRBD1. J gave up 2 bases and V 4 bases, and 2 bases lay outside the gene matches. The CDR3 has 14 amino acids. The germline V gene encodes CDR1 MDHEN and CDR2 SYDVKM. CDR3 sequence (DNA): TGTGCCAGCAGTTCCGGGACAGGGGCCTACGAGCAGTACTTC. The encoded protein is CASSSGTGAYEQYF.

This chain uses TRBV6-1 with TRBJ2-7; 9 bases align to TRBD1. This CDR3 is built from 14 residues. CDR1 and CDR2 from the germline V gene are MNHNS and SASEGT. The junction had 5 bases not matched to a gene; V was cut back by 4 bases and J by 4 bases. CDR3 nucleotide sequence: TGTGCCAGCAGTGGGACAGGGGTGGGTTACGAGCAGTACTTC. It translates to CASSGTGVGYEQYF.

This clone was seen a handful of times. The genes are TRBV6-5 and TRBJ2-3; D unresolved. From germline, CDR1 is MNHEY and CDR2 SVGAGI. V was cut by 6 bases and J by 4 bases, with 14 bases left in between. This CDR3 is 14 amino acids long. The CDR3 spells CASRTPLLADTQYF. For the CDR3, the DNA is TGTGCCAGCAGAACCCCACTATTGGCAGATACGCAGTATTTT.

This chain joins TRBV25-1 and TRBJ2-7; D is unresolved. V was clipped by 4 bases and J by 2 bases, with 12 bases between them. CDR3 length equals 14 residues. The germline CDR1 and CDR2 sequences are MGHDK and SYGVNS. The CDR3 sequence is CASSATFLPYEQYF. The CDR3 region has the DNA TGTGCCAGCAGTGCGACTTTTCTTCCCTACGAGCAGTACTTC.

The chain couples TRBV11-1 to TRBJ2-2, with 11 bases that match TRBD1. CDR1 is SGHAT, CDR2 FQDESV, per germline (reference sequence). The CDR3 spans 16 residues. V lost 2 bases to trimming and J lost 8 bases; unmatched junction nucleotides: 7. The CDR3, as DNA: TGTGCCAGCAGCTTACACGGAGGACAGGGGGCGGGGGAGCTGTTTTTT. This sequence encodes CASSLHGGQGAGELFF.

This clone was picked up a small number of times. CDR3 region: CASGSAGGRLEQYF. Written as DNA, the CDR3 is TGCGCCAGCGGGTCTGCGGGAGGGCGCCTCGAGCAGTACTTC. The genes are TRBV5-1 and TRBJ2-7; 9 bases agree with TRBD2. Trimming took 7 bases from V and 6 from J; bases not matched to a gene: 11. CDR3 length: 14 residues. Germline-derived CDR1 and CDR2 are SGHRS and YFSETQ.

The rearrangement links TRBV11-3 to TRBJ1-1, with TRBD1 matching over 7 bases. CDR1 and CDR2 from the germline V gene are SGHNT and YENEEA. With 5 bases clipped from V and 3 bases from J, the junction kept 6 bases outside the gene matches. This CDR3 is 14 amino acids long. CDR3 sequence reads: CASSDRARDTEAFF. The CDR3 DNA reads TGTGCCAGCAGCGACAGGGCTCGGGACACTGAAGCTTTCTTT.

The chain combines TRBV7-8 with TRBJ2-5, with 11 bases fitting TRBD2. This CDR3 is built from 16 residues. Germline V gives CDR1 SGHVS, CDR2 FQNEAQ. Trimming cost V 1 base and J 5 bases; bases outside gene matches: 6. CDR3: CASSLGGTSGAETQYF. The CDR3 DNA reads TGTGCCAGCAGCTTAGGAGGGACTAGCGGCGCGGAGACCCAGTACTTC.

This clone was found a few times. The chain recombines TRBV18 with TRBJ2-1; the match to TRBD2 covers 8 bases. Per the germline V gene, CDR1 is KGHSH and CDR2 is LQKENI. Trimming took 3 bases from V and 2 from J; bases not matched to a gene: 0. This CDR3 contains 14 residues. CDR3 amino acids: CASSPGLAYNEQFF. The DNA for the CDR3 is TGTGCCAGCTCACCGGGACTAGCCTACAATGAGCAGTTCTTC.

The V and J genes are TRBV27 and TRBJ2-2; 7 nucleotides agree with TRBD1. After removal of 3 bases from V and 2 bases from J, the junction contained 3 bases not matched to a gene. The CDR3 totals 15 residues. CDR1 is MNHEY, CDR2 SMNVEV, per germline (reference sequence). CDR3 in amino acids: CASSFEGANTGELFF. The CDR3 DNA reads as TGTGCCAGCAGTTTCGAGGGGGCCAACACCGGGGAGCTGTTTTTT.

The V call is TRBV11-2, the J call TRBJ2-5; 9 nucleotides match TRBD2. V lost 2 bases, J lost 5 bases, and 12 bases stayed unmatched. Germline V lookup: CDR1 SGHAT, CDR2 FQNNGV. This CDR3 spans 17 amino acids. CDR3 sequence: CASSLSPSGISGETQYF. In DNA form, the CDR3 reads TGTGCCAGCAGCTTATCCCCTAGCGGGATATCCGGCGAGACCCAGTACTTC.

This chain links TRBV7-2 with TRBJ2-5; no clear D gene. The V gene's germline CDR1 is SGHTA and CDR2 FQGNSA. Trimming pared 5 bases from V and 2 bases from J, leaving 3 bases between. The CDR3 is made up of 11 amino acids. CDR3 region: CASSQQETQYF. CDR3 sequence (DNA): TGTGCCAGCAGCCAGCAAGAGACCCAGTACTTC. Complete variable domain (other parts from reference TRBV7-2 and TRBJ2-5): GAGVSQSPSNKVTEKGKDVELRCDPISGHTALYWYRQSLGQGLEFLIYFQGNSAPDKSGLPSDRFSAERTGGSVSTLTIQRTQQEDSAVYLCASSQQETQYFGPGTRLLVL.

V usage is TRBV4-3 and J usage is TRBJ2-3; D uncertain. From germline, CDR1 is LGHNA and CDR2 YSLEER. V was shortened by 0 bases and J by 2 bases, with 12 bases between the two germline ends. The CDR3 is 16 amino acids. The CDR3: CASSQDLQILTDTQYF. As DNA, the CDR3 is TGCGCCAGCAGCCAAGATTTGCAGATCCTCACAGATACGCAGTATTTT.

The rearrangement joins TRBV9 to TRBJ2-2, with 8 positions matching TRBD1. Germline V lookup: CDR1 SGDLS, CDR2 YYNGEE. The CDR3 runs 20 residues. V trimming: 3 bases; J trimming: 0 bases; junction bases outside the gene matches: 16. Here the CDR3 reads CASSAHQGQVPLANTGELFF. The CDR3 DNA reads as TGTGCCAGCAGCGCCCATCAGGGACAGGTGCCTTTGGCGAACACCGGGGAGCTGTTTTTT.

This clone was recorded a few times. The chain combines TRBV5-1 with TRBJ2-1; TRBD2 aligns across 10 bases. Germline trimming cut 0 bases from V and 8 bases from J; bases unmatched to any gene: 2. This CDR3 contains 14 residues. Germline V lookup: CDR1 SGHRS, CDR2 YFSETQ. Written as DNA, the CDR3 is TGCGCCAGCAGCTTGGGTCTAGCGGGAGATGAGCAGTTCTTC. This codes for CASSLGLAGDEQFF.

This clone was seen only a few times. This chain joins TRBV15 and TRBJ1-2, with TRBD1 matching 7 bases. There are 14 residues in the CDR3. Germline CDR1 reads LNHNV; CDR2 reads YYDKDF (reference sequence). The ends lost 1 base at V and 2 bases at J; junction bases unmatched: 1. The DNA for the CDR3 is TGTGCCACCAGCAGAGGACAGGGCAACTATGGCTACACCTTC. The encoded protein is CATSRGQGNYGYTF.

This clone was observed a few times. The CDR3 bases are TGTGCCAGCAGCTCTACAGACATATACGAGCAGTACTTC. This encodes CASSSTDIYEQYF. The rearrangement uses TRBV7-2 and TRBJ2-7; D gene uncertain. V shed 4 bases and J shed 4 bases, with 11 bases lying between them. This CDR3 comprises 13 residues. Germline V gene data show CDR1 as SGHTA and CDR2 as FQGNSA. Combining the CDR3 with reference TRBV7-2 and TRBJ2-7 gives the whole variable domain GAGVSQSPSNKVTEKGKDVELRCDPISGHTALYWYRQSLGQGLEFLIYFQGNSAPDKSGLPSDRFSAERTGGSVSTLTIQRTQQEDSAVYLCASSSTDIYEQYFGPGTRLTVT.

The J gene is TRBJ1-4, the V gene TRBV7-6, with D hard to call. Germline V CDR1 and CDR2: SGHVS, FNYEAQ. The CDR3 length is 15 residues. Trimming left V 1 base short and J 2 bases short, with 8 bases between. CDR3 bases: TGTGCCAGCAGCTTAGATCTAGCGACTAATGAAAAACTGTTTTTT. It yields the protein CASSLDLATNEKLFF.

The chain recombines TRBV7-9 with TRBJ2-2, with D possibly matching TRBD2 (6 bases). V was shortened by 10 bases and J by 6 bases, with 15 bases between the two germline ends. The CDR3 has 13 amino acids. Germline V gene lookup returns CDR1 SEHNR and CDR2 FQNEAQ (reference sequence). As DNA, the CDR3 is TGTGCCACCTCGTGGAGGGCGGCCGGGGAGCTGTTTTTT. It yields the protein CATSWRAAGELFF.

This clone occurred a few times. The chain combines TRBV9 with TRBJ2-5; perhaps TRBD2 as D (6 bases). Germline CDR1 and CDR2: SGDLS and YYNGEE. Trimming stripped 0 bases from V and 5 bases from J, with 17 bases between. CDR3 size: 16 residues. CDR3 in amino acids: CASSVEAGTHVETQYF. For the CDR3, the DNA is TGTGCCAGCAGCGTAGAGGCGGGAACCCACGTCGAGACCCAGTACTTC.